The 2 T cell receptor beta chains given below trace back to one sample, sequenced in a study of blood T cell repertoires in COVID-19. Data came from immunoSEQ multiplex PCR; TCRdb stores just in-frame clones and leaves some out. The repertoire includes about 300,000 clones, around nine tenths of them detected once, and over 1% sits in the top ten. Sequencing was done on a sample of peripheral blood. The receptor set was obtained from a man in his sixties or seventies with acute or convalescent COVID-19.

The CDR3 spells CASSTGETQYF. Here the CDR3 DNA reads TGTGCCAGCAGCACAGGGGAGACCCAGTACTTC. The J gene is TRBJ2-5, the V gene TRBV3-1 (or the pseudogene TRBV3-2); tentative D call: TRBD1 (6 bases). V was cut by 5 bases and J by 5 bases, with 6 bases left in between. Germline V CDR1 and CDR2: LGHDT, YNNKEL (reference sequence). This CDR3 region has 11 residues.

This chain connects TRBV4-2 to TRBJ1-6, with D tentatively TRBD1 (5 bases). V gave up 0 bases and J gave up 7 bases, with 13 bases separating them. The germline V gene has CDR1 LGHNA and CDR2 YNFKEQ. CDR3 length: 16 amino acids. CDR3 bases: TGTGCCAGCAGCCAAGAGGGGTCAGGGCTGAATTCACCCCTCCACTTT. Encoded protein: CASSQEGSGLNSPLHF.